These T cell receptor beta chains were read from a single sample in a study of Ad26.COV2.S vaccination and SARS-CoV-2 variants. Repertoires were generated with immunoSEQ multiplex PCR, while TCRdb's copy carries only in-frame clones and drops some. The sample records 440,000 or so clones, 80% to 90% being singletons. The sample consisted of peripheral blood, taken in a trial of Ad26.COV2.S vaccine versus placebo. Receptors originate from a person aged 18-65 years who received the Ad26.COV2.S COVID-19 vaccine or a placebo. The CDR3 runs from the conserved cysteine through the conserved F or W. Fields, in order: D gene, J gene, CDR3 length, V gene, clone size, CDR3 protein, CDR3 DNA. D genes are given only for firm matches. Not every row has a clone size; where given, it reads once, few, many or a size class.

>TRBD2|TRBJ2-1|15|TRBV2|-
CASNSPGGTYNEQFF
TGTGCCAGCAACAGTCCGGGGGGGACGTACAATGAGCAGTTCTTC
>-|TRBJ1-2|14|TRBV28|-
CASRPSWGTRGYTF
TGTGCCAGCAGACCTAGTTGGGGGACCCGTGGCTACACCTTC
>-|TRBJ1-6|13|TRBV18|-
CASSPDKNSPLHF
TGTGCCAGCTCACCTGACAAGAATTCACCCCTCCACTTT
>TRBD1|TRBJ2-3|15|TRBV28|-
CASSSIYPDRAAQYF
TGTGCCAGCAGTTCCATCTACCCCGACAGGGCAGCGCAGTATTTT
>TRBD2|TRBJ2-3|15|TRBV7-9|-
CASSLGLAGTDTQYF
TGTGCCAGCAGCCTTGGACTAGCCGGCACAGATACGCAGTATTTT
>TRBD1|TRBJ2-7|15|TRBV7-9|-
CASSLSGTGRYEQYF
TGTGCCAGCAGCTTATCCGGGACAGGGAGGTACGAGCAGTACTTC
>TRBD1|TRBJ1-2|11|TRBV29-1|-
CSVDRGYGYTF
TGCAGCGTGGACAGGGGCTATGGCTACACCTTC
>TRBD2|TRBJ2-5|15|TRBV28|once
CASSQAGGPQETQYF
TGTGCCAGCAGTCAAGCGGGAGGGCCCCAAGAGACCCAGTACTTC
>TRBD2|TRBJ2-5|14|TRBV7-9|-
CAIYHTGGQETQYF
TGTGCCATCTACCACACGGGGGGCCAAGAGACCCAGTACTTC
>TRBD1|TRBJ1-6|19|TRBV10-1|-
CASSESTGAQSSYNSPLHF
TGCGCCAGCAGTGAGTCGACAGGGGCCCAGAGCTCCTATAATTCACCCCTCCACTTT
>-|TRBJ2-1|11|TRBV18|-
CASEQGGEQFF
TGTGCCAGCGAGCAGGGGGGTGAGCAGTTCTTC
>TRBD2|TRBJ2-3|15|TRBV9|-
CASSVGAGGTDTQYF
TGTGCCAGCAGCGTAGGAGCGGGGGGCACAGATACGCAGTATTTT
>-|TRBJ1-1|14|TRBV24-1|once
CATPLKCKNTEAFF
TGTGCCACCCCCCTTAAGTGTAAGAACACTGAAGCTTTCTTT
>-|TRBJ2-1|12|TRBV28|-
CASSLVGSEQFF
TGTGCCAGCAGTTTAGTCGGGAGTGAGCAGTTCTTC
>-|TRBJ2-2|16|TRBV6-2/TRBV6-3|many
CASSPRGRGDTGELFF
TGTGCCAGCAGCCCCCGCGGGCGGGGCGACACCGGGGAGCTGTTTTTT
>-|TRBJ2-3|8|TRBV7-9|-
CASSPLNF
TGTGCCAGCAGCCCATTGAATTTT
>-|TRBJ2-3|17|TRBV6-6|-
CASSREGSRLSTDTQYF
TGTGCCAGCAGTCGCGAAGGGAGCAGGCTGAGCACAGATACGCAGTATTTT
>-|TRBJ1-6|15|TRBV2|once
CASSEGRGNNSPLHF
TGTGCCAGCAGTGAGGGTAGAGGTAATAATTCACCCCTCCACTTT
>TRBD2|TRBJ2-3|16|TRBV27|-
CASSSLAGDGTDTQYF
TGTGCCAGCAGTTCCTTAGCGGGCGATGGCACAGATACGCAGTATTTT
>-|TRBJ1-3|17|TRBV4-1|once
CASSQDSPDLSGNTIYF
TGCGCCAGCAGCCAAGATTCTCCAGACCTCTCTGGAAACACCATATATTTT
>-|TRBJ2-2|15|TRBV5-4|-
CASRKGILNTGELFF
TGTGCCAGCAGGAAGGGGATTTTGAACACCGGGGAGCTGTTTTTT
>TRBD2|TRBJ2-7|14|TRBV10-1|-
CASSRLAGGGEQYF
TGCGCCAGCAGCCGACTAGCGGGAGGGGGCGAGCAGTACTTC
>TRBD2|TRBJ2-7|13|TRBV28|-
CASRPGGLSEQYF
TGTGCCAGCAGGCCCGGGGGACTAAGTGAGCAGTACTTC
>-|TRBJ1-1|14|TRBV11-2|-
CASSLIRGNTEAFF
TGTGCCAGCAGCTTAATAAGGGGGAACACTGAAGCTTTCTTT
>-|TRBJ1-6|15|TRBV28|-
CASSLEQVYNSPLHF
TGTGCCAGCAGTTTAGAACAGGTCTATAATTCACCCCTCCACTTT
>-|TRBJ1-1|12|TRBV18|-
CASSPRDTEAFF
TGTGCCAGCTCACCGCGGGACACTGAAGCTTTCTTT
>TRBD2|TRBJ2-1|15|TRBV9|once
CASSVSGATYNEQFF
TGTGCCAGCAGCGTAAGCGGGGCCACCTACAATGAGCAGTTCTTC
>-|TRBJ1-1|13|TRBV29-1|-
CSVETLDKTEAFF
TGCAGCGTTGAAACCCTAGACAAGACTGAAGCTTTCTTT
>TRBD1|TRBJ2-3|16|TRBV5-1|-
CASSLPQGAAGDTQYF
TGCGCCAGCAGCTTGCCGCAGGGGGCTGCCGGGGATACGCAGTATTTT
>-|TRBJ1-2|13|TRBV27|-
CASSLAPRNGYTF
TGTGCCAGCAGTTTAGCCCCACGGAATGGCTACACCTTC
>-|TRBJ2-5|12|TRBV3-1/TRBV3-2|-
CASSQETRARDF
TGTGCCAGCAGCCAGGAGACTAGGGCCCGTGACTTC
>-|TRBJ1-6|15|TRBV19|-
CASSGPGTNNSPLHF
TGTGCCAGTAGTGGTCCCGGGACGAATAATTCACCCCTCCACTTT
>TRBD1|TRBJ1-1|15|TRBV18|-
CASSNRQGAHTEAFF
TGTGCCAGCTCCAATCGTCAGGGGGCCCACACTGAAGCTTTCTTT
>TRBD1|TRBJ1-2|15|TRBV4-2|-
CASSPAGTGSKGYTF
TGTGCCAGCAGCCCGGCGGGGACAGGGTCTAAGGGCTACACCTTC
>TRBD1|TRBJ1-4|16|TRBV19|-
CASSRRQGAANEKLFF
TGTGCCAGTAGCCGGAGACAGGGGGCAGCTAATGAAAAACTGTTTTTT
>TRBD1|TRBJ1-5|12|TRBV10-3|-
CAISQGDQPQHF
TGTGCCATCAGTCAGGGGGATCAGCCCCAGCATTTT
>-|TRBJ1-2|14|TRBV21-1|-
CASSRWGPQYGYTF
TGTGCCAGCAGCAGGTGGGGGCCCCAGTATGGCTACACCTTC
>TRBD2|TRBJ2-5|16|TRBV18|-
CASSPNFGLAGETQYF
TGTGCCAGCTCACCAAATTTCGGACTAGCGGGAGAGACCCAGTACTTC
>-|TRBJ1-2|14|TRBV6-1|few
CASSEGAAPNGYTF
TGTGCCAGCAGTGAAGGGGCAGCCCCTAATGGCTACACCTTC
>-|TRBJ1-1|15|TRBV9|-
CASSSGGASPTEAFF
TGTGCCAGCAGCTCAGGAGGGGCTTCCCCCACTGAAGCTTTCTTT